Following are 21 T cell receptor beta chains from one sample sequenced in a study of PD-1 blockade in classical Hodgkin lymphoma. Relapses following autologous stem cell transplantation were seen in all patients, with brentuximab vedotin exposure varying. Method: immunoSEQ multiplex PCR; TCRdb's copy keeps in-frame clones and lacks some. This sample has more than 20,000 clones, with about 67% found just once. This sample comprised peripheral blood mononuclear cells (PBMCs), obtained before the second cycle of nivolumab. The receptor set was obtained from a human donor with classical Hodgkin lymphoma.

This clone was recorded a few times. The rearrangement links TRBV6-1 to TRBJ1-2; D not resolved. Germline lookup yields CDR1 MNHNS and CDR2 SASEGT. The CDR3 is 13 amino acids. Between the trimmed V and J ends, which lost 10 bases and 4 bases, there was a span of 16 bases. The CDR3 DNA reads TGTGCCACCCCGCCCGGAGACTTCTATGGCTACACCTTC. Protein sequence: CATPPGDFYGYTF.

J is TRBJ1-2 and V is TRBV27, with 9 nucleotides matching TRBD1. V trimming: 4 bases; J trimming: 10 bases; junction bases outside the gene matches: 4. The germline V gene encodes CDR1 MNHEY and CDR2 SMNVEV (reference sequence). This CDR3 contains 12 residues. CDR3 residues: CASSSRTGAYTF. The CDR3 DNA is TGTGCCAGCAGTTCCCGGACAGGGGCCTACACCTTC.

V usage is TRBV5-6 and J usage is TRBJ2-5; tentative D call: TRBD2 (6 bases). The V and J ends lost 0 bases and 4 bases respectively, with 13 bases between them. The CDR3 extends over 15 amino acids. Germline V lookup: CDR1 SGHDT, CDR2 YYEEEE. CDR3 nucleotides: TGTGCCAGCAGCTTGGTTTTCCAGGGAGGAGAGACCCAGTACTTC. Protein product: CASSLVFQGGETQYF.

V usage is TRBV19 and J usage is TRBJ1-2; D not resolved. The V gene's germline CDR1 is LNHDA and CDR2 SQIVND (reference sequence). With 3 bases removed from V and 2 bases from J, the gap between germline ends came to 13 bases. This CDR3 is built from 15 residues. In DNA, the CDR3 is TGTGCCAGTAGTATTCTGCCAGAGACGAACTATGGCTACACCTTC. Amino acids: CASSILPETNYGYTF.

This chain connects TRBV19 to TRBJ2-5; D ambiguous. CDR3 length: 13 amino acids. Germline assignment: CDR1 LNHDA and CDR2 SQIVND (reference sequence). V was trimmed by 5 bases and J by 4 bases, leaving 11 bases between them. This CDR3 is CASSLRRSETQYF. The CDR3 bases are TGTGCCAGTAGTCTCCGACGGTCAGAGACCCAGTACTTC.

V is TRBV6-5 and J is TRBJ1-1, with 8 bases that match TRBD1. The length of the CDR3 is 14 residues. Germline V gives CDR1 MNHEY, CDR2 SVGAGI. J gave up 3 bases and V 7 bases, and 7 bases lay outside the gene matches. The CDR3 is CASITTGGDTEAFF. The CDR3 DNA sequence: TGTGCCAGCATCACAACAGGGGGGGACACTGAAGCTTTCTTT.

The CDR3 loop reads CASSLWGGSTDTQYF. Written as DNA, the CDR3 is TGTGCCAGCAGCTTGTGGGGGGGCAGCACAGATACGCAGTATTTT. The V gene is TRBV7-2, the J gene TRBJ2-3; the D gene is possibly TRBD2 (7 bases). Germline V gives CDR1 SGHTA, CDR2 FQGNSA. The CDR3 sequence is 15 residues long. The V and J ends lost 3 bases and 0 bases respectively, with 10 bases between them.

This clone was seen just once. This rearrangement joins TRBV7-8 to TRBJ2-2; tentative D call: TRBD2 (5 bases). The CDR3 runs to 16 residues. The V gene's germline CDR1 is SGHVS and CDR2 FQNEAQ. Trimming stripped 5 bases from V and 1 base from J, with 14 bases between. CDR3 sequence (DNA): TGTGCCAGCAGCCCACTAGTCCCGGTGAACACCGGGGAGCTGTTTTTT. Residues: CASSPLVPVNTGELFF.

The V gene is TRBV10-3, the J gene TRBJ2-7, with TRBD1 as a possible D gene (6 bases). Germline loops: CDR1 ENHRY, CDR2 SYGVKD. The germline V and J ends were trimmed by 3 bases and 0 bases, with 15 bases remaining between them. The CDR3 is 16 residues long. The CDR3, as DNA: TGTGCCATCAGTGAACGAAAGGGACATTACTCCTACGAGCAGTACTTC. The encoded protein is CAISERKGHYSYEQYF.

Here the CDR3 DNA reads TGTGCCAGCAGCTCGGGACTAGCGGGGTACACAGATACGCAGTATTTT. Its translation is CASSSGLAGYTDTQYF. The chain combines TRBV7-8 with TRBJ2-3; 13 bases match TRBD2. The CDR3 has 16 amino acids. With 4 bases clipped from V and 2 bases from J, the junction kept 3 bases outside the gene matches. CDR1 is SGHVS, CDR2 FQNEAQ, per germline.

The CDR3 is CASSLLALGEQYF. The CDR3 region has the DNA TGTGCCAGCAGCCTTCTAGCGTTAGGGGAGCAGTACTTC. V and J are TRBV28 and TRBJ2-7, with D tentatively TRBD2 (6 bases). Trimming left V 6 bases short and J 7 bases short, with 16 bases between. CDR3 length: 13 residues. The germline V gene encodes CDR1 MDHEN and CDR2 SYDVKM.

A few counts support this clone. The V and J genes are TRBV19 and TRBJ2-7; TRBD2 matches 10 bases. The CDR3 has 15 residues. The germline V gene has CDR1 LNHDA and CDR2 SQIVND (reference sequence). The junction had 6 bases not matched to a gene; V was cut back by 6 bases and J by 1 base. The CDR3 reads CASRNLAGDSYEQYF. The CDR3 region has the DNA TGTGCCAGTAGGAATCTAGCGGGAGATTCCTACGAGCAGTACTTC.

This chain links TRBV29-1 with TRBJ2-1, with 8 bases matching TRBD2. V gave up 1 base and J gave up 6 bases; unmatched junction bases: 8. The CDR3 has 15 residues. CDR1 and CDR2 (germline): SQVTM, ANQGSEA. CDR3 bases: TGCAGCGTTGAAGGCCTAGCGGGCGGGGTCAATGAGCAGTTCTTC. This sequence encodes CSVEGLAGGVNEQFF.

The gene calls are TRBV6-5 and TRBJ1-6; D is uncertain. CDR1 is MNHEY, CDR2 SVGAGI, per germline. The length of the CDR3 is 13 residues. Trimming stripped 10 bases from V and 8 bases from J, with 15 bases between. The CDR3 reads CATLQDLDSPLHF. The CDR3 DNA follows: TGTGCCACCCTCCAGGATCTGGATTCACCCCTCCACTTT.

The gene calls are TRBV7-2 and TRBJ2-3, with a weak D call TRBD1 (6 bases). V shed 7 bases and J shed 1 base, with 9 bases lying between them. The V gene's germline CDR1 is SGHTA and CDR2 FQGNSA. This CDR3 is 13 amino acids long. The CDR3 bases are TGTGCCAGCACACGACAGGGCACAGATACGCAGTATTTT. This gives the protein CASTRQGTDTQYF.

V is TRBV7-9 and J is TRBJ2-7, with TRBD1 matching 8 bases. The CDR3 is 13 amino acids. Per the germline V gene, CDR1 is SEHNR and CDR2 is FQNEAQ (reference sequence). Trimming cost V 4 bases and J 4 bases; bases outside gene matches: 3. The CDR3: CASSWTGKYEQYF. DNA of the CDR3: TGTGCCAGCAGCTGGACAGGGAAATACGAGCAGTACTTC.

The V and J genes are TRBV10-3 and TRBJ1-1, with a weak D call TRBD1 (6 bases). Looked up from germline, CDR1 is ENHRY and CDR2 is SYGVKD. Between the trimmed V and J ends, which lost 11 bases and 3 bases, there was a span of 22 bases. CDR3 length: 15 residues. DNA for the CDR3: TGTGCCTTAGGGGGGTTTTTGGAGTCTGACACTGAAGCTTTCTTT. Translation gives CALGGFLESDTEAFF.

The V gene is TRBV10-2, the J gene TRBJ1-2; D possibly corresponds to TRBD1 (5 bases). This CDR3 has 14 residues. Between the trimmed V and J ends, which lost 0 bases and 8 bases, there was a span of 13 bases. Germline CDR1 WSHSY, CDR2 SAAADI. The CDR3 DNA follows: TGCGCCAGCAGTGAGTCTTGGGGAAGGGGCGGCTACACCTTC. It translates to CASSESWGRGGYTF.

The rearrangement joins TRBV14 to TRBJ1-1; D perhaps matches TRBD1 (6 bases). Germline V CDR1 and CDR2: SGHDN, FVKESK. V dropped 5 bases and J dropped 1 base, with 11 bases sitting between them. The CDR3 covers 14 residues. Here the CDR3 reads CASSSPGANTEAFF. DNA of the CDR3: TGTGCCAGCAGCTCCCCGGGGGCGAACACTGAAGCTTTCTTT.

About this clone: Other DNA sequences of this sample code for an identical CDR3. The chain couples TRBV18 to TRBJ2-7, with 7 bases fitting TRBD2. Germline assignment: CDR1 KGHSH and CDR2 LQKENI. V dropped 6 bases and J dropped 0; count of bases not matched to a gene: 2. The CDR3 length is 13 residues. The CDR3 loop reads CASSPGGSYEQYF. Here the CDR3 DNA reads TGTGCCAGCTCCCCGGGGGGCTCCTACGAGCAGTACTTC.

This clone was detected once. The chain recombines TRBV30 with TRBJ2-1; possible D gene TRBD2, 5 bases. Germline-derived CDR1 and CDR2 are GTSNPN and SVGIG (reference sequence). V lost 2 bases and J lost 4, with 9 bases in between. CDR3 length: 13 residues. The CDR3 reads CAWSFREYNEQFF. CDR3 DNA: TGTGCCTGGAGTTTCCGGGAATACAATGAGCAGTTCTTC.